These T cell receptor beta chains were read from a single sample in a study of blood T cells in healthy people across ages. MiXCR, applied by TCRdb to the 5' RACE reads, yields one record per CDR3 protein. The sample gives under 950,000 distinct CDR3 sequences, over 20% of which show up once; roughly 22% is in the top ten. Specimen: blood. These receptors were obtained from a man in his 70s in good health. Both conserved end residues are part of each CDR3. Fields, in order: V gene, J gene, CDR3 protein.

V gene: TRBV28; J gene: TRBJ2-4; CDR3 protein: CASSMIRTEGRNIQYF
V gene: TRBV20-1; J gene: TRBJ2-5; CDR3 protein: CSAEAEIQETQYF
V gene: TRBV27; J gene: TRBJ2-4; CDR3 protein: CASSLSRGLRDIQYF
V gene: TRBV7-3; J gene: TRBJ2-1; CDR3 protein: CASRSDRASNGQFF
V gene: TRBV20-1; J gene: TRBJ1-2; CDR3 protein: CSARGHGAYGYTF
V gene: TRBV7-9; J gene: TRBJ2-1; CDR3 protein: CASSPNRGIAYNEQFF
V gene: TRBV20-1; J gene: TRBJ1-6; CDR3 protein: CSARDSGRADLHF
V gene: TRBV29-1; J gene: TRBJ1-2; CDR3 protein: CSVERVGSYTF
V gene: TRBV29-1; J gene: TRBJ1-2; CDR3 protein: CSVETGGGGYTF
V gene: TRBV2; J gene: TRBJ2-3; CDR3 protein: CASSDLLSTDTQYF
V gene: TRBV27; J gene: TRBJ2-5; CDR3 protein: CASSPPPAGGQETQYF
V gene: TRBV6-1; J gene: TRBJ1-4; CDR3 protein: CASTLTLLANEKLFF
V gene: TRBV20-1; J gene: TRBJ2-1; CDR3 protein: CSARPIESDPSYNEQFF
V gene: TRBV3-1; J gene: TRBJ1-2; CDR3 protein: CACSQASGRHGYTF
V gene: TRBV5-1; J gene: .; CDR3 protein: CASSLVGGATYEQYF
V gene: TRBV7-9; J gene: TRBJ2-1; CDR3 protein: CASSPQRSSYNEQFF
V gene: TRBV20-1; J gene: TRBJ1-2; CDR3 protein: CSETDSYGYTF
V gene: TRBV7-8; J gene: TRBJ2-4; CDR3 protein: CASSVTGTLAKNIQYF
V gene: TRBV20-1; J gene: TRBJ2-3; CDR3 protein: CSARDRAGSATDTQYF
V gene: TRBV7-9; J gene: TRBJ2-1; CDR3 protein: CASSLVQGRGQYNEQFF
V gene: TRBV5-1; J gene: TRBJ2-3; CDR3 protein: CASNEGLAGENTQYF
V gene: TRBV11-2; J gene: TRBJ1-3; CDR3 protein: CASSSRTGGWSGNTIYF
V gene: TRBV19; J gene: TRBJ2-3; CDR3 protein: CASSIEGTDTQYF
V gene: TRBV13; J gene: TRBJ2-1; CDR3 protein: CASSLGHSSGVYNEQFF
V gene: TRBV29-1; J gene: TRBJ2-2; CDR3 protein: CSVTGTSGRPNTGELFF
V gene: TRBV12-3/TRBV12-4; J gene: TRBJ2-3; CDR3 protein: CASSFSLPSTDTQYF
V gene: TRBV4-2; J gene: TRBJ1-1; CDR3 protein: CASSQSGGSFWEAFF
V gene: TRBV5-1; J gene: TRBJ1-1; CDR3 protein: CASSSRLNTEVFF
V gene: TRBV12-3/TRBV12-4; J gene: TRBJ1-1; CDR3 protein: CASGMNTEAFF
V gene: TRBV3-1; J gene: TRBJ2-5; CDR3 protein: CASSQGKWTTREETQYF
V gene: TRBV4-1; J gene: TRBJ2-7; CDR3 protein: CASSPGRTGVYEQYF
V gene: TRBV7-8; J gene: .; CDR3 protein: CASSLGLAGSDEQFF
V gene: TRBV12-3/TRBV12-4; J gene: TRBJ1-5; CDR3 protein: CASSSLQGARQPQHF
V gene: TRBV6-4; J gene: TRBJ2-3; CDR3 protein: CASSPEYRSTDTQYF